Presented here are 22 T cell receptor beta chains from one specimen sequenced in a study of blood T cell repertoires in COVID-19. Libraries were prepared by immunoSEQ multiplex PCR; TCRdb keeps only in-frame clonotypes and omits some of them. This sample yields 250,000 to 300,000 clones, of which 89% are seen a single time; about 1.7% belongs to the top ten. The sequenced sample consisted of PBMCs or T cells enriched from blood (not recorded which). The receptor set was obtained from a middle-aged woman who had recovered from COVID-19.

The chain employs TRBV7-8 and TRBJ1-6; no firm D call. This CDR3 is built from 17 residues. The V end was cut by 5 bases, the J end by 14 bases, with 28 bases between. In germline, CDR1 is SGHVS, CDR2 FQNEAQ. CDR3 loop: CASSARLLWGREGSLHF. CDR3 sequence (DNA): TGTGCCAGCAGCGCACGGCTCTTATGGGGTCGGGAGGGTTCCCTCCACTTT.

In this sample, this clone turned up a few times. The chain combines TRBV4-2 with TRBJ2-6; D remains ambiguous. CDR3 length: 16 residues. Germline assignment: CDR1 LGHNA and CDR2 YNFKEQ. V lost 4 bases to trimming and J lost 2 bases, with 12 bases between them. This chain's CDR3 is CASSPERVAGANVLTF. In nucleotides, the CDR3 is TGTGCCAGCAGCCCTGAGCGCGTCGCTGGGGCCAACGTCCTGACTTTC.

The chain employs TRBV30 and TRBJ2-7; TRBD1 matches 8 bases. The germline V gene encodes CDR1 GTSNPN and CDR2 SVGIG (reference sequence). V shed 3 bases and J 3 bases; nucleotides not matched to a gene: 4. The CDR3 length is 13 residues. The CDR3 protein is CAWRRDRLYEQYF. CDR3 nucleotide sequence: TGTGCCTGGAGAAGGGACAGGCTCTACGAGCAGTACTTC.

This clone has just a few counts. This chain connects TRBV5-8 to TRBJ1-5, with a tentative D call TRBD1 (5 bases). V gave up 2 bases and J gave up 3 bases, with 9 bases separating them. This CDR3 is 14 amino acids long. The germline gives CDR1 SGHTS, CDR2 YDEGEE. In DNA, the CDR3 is TGTGCCAGCAGCTTAGTGGACACCAATCAGCCCCAGCATTTT. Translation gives CASSLVDTNQPQHF.

The CDR3 bases are TGTGCCAGCAGCCCAGTAACAGGCCGGACCTACGAGCAGTACTTC. It codes for CASSPVTGRTYEQYF. The genes are TRBV6-2 or TRBV6-3 and TRBJ2-7, with a weak D call TRBD1 (5 bases). V was cut by 6 bases and J by 2 bases, with 17 bases left in between. CDR3 length equals 15 residues. CDR1 and CDR2 (germline): MNHEY, SVGEGT.

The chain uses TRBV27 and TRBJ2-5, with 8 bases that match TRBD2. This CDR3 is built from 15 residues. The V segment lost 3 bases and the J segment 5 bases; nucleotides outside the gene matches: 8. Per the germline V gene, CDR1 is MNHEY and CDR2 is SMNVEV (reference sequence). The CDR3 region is CASSFTSGSLETQYF. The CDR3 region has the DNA TGTGCCAGCAGTTTTACCAGCGGGAGTTTGGAGACCCAGTACTTC.

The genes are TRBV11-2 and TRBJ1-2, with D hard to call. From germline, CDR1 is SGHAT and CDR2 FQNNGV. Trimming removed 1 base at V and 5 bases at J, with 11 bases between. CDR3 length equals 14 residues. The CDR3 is CASSLVGRLYGYTF. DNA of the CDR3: TGTGCCAGCAGCTTAGTTGGCAGGCTTTATGGCTACACCTTC.

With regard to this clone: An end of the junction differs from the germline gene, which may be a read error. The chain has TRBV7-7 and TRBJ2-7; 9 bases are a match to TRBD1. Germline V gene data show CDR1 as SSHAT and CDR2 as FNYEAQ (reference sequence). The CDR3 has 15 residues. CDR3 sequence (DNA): TGTGCTAGCAGCTTCGGACAGGGGAGCTCCTACGAGCAGTACTTC. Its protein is CASSFGQGSSYEQYF.

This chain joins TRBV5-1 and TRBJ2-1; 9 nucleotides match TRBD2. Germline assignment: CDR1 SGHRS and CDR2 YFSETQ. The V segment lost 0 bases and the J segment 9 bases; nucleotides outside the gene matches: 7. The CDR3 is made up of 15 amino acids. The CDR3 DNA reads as TGCGCCAGCAGCTTGGGGGCGGGAGGGCCTGGTGAGCAGTTCTTC. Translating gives CASSLGAGGPGEQFF.

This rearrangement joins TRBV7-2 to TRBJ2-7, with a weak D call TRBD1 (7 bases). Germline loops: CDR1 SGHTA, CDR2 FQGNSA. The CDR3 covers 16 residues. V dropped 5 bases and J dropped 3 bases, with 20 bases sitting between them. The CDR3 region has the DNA TGTGCCAGCAGCCTTGGGGAGGACAGGTCTGTCTACGAGCAGTACTTC. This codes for CASSLGEDRSVYEQYF.

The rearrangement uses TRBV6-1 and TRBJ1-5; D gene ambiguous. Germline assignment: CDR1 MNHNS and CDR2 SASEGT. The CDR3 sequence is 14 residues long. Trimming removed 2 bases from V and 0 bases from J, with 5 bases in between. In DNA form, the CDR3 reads TGTGCCAGCAGTGAATCCAGTAGCAATCAGCCCCAGCATTTT. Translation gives CASSESSSNQPQHF.

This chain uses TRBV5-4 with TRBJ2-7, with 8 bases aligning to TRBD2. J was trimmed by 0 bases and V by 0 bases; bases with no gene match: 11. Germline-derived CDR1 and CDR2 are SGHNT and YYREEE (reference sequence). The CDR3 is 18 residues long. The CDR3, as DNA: TGTGCCAGCAGCTTGGTTATGCTAGCGGGTGAAAGCTCCTACGAGCAGTACTTC. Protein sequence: CASSLVMLAGESSYEQYF.

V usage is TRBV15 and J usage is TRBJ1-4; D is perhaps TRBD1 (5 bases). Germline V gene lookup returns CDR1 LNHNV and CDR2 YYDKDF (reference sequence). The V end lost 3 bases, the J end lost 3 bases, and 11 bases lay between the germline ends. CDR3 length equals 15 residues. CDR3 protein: CATSSHRLSNEKLFF. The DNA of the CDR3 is TGTGCCACCAGCAGTCACAGGCTTTCTAATGAAAAACTGTTTTTT.

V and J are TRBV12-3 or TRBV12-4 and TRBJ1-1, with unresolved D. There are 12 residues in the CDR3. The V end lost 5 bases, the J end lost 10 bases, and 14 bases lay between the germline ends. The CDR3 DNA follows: TGTGCCAGCAGTAATCGTGGCCTAGGAGCTTTCTTT. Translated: CASSNRGLGAFF.

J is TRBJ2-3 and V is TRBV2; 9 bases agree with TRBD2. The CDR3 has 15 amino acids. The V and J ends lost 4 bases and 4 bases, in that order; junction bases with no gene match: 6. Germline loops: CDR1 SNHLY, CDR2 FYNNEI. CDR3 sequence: CASSGAGGHPDTQYF. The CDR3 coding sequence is TGTGCCAGCAGTGGTGCGGGAGGGCATCCAGATACGCAGTATTTT.

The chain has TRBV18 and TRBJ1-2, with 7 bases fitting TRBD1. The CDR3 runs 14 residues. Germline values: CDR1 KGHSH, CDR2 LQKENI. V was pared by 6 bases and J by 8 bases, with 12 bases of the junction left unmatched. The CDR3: CASSPDRESGGYTF. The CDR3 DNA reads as TGTGCCAGCTCTCCCGACAGGGAGAGCGGGGGCTACACCTTC. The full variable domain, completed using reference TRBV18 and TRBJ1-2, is NAGVMQNPRHLVRRRGQEARLRCSPMKGHSHVYWYRQLPEEGLKFMVYLQKENIIDESGMPKERFSAEFPKEGPSILRIQQVVRGDSAAYFCASSPDRESGGYTFGSGTRLTVV.

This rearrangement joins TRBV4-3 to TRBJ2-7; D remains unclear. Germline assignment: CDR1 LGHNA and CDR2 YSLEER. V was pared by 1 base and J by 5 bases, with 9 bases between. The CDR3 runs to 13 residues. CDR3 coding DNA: TGCGCCAGCAGCCAAGGCTTGAACAACGAGCAGTACTTC. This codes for CASSQGLNNEQYF.

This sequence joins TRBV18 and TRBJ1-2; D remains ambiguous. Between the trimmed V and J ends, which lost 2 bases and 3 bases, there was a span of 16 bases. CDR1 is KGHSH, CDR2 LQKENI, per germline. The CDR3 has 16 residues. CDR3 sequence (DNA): TGTGCCAGCTCACCAGACACTGTGCGGGTTTACTATGGCTACACCTTC. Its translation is CASSPDTVRVYYGYTF.

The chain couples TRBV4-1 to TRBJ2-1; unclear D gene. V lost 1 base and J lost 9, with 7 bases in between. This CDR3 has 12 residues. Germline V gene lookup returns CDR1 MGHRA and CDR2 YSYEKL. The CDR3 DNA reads TGCGCCAGCAGCCAAGCGTTCCGTGAGCAGTTCTTC. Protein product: CASSQAFREQFF.

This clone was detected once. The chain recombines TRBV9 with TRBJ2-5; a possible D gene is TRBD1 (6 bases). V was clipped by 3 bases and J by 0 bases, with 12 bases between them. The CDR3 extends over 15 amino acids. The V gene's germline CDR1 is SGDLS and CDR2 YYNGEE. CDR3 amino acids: CASSDGGSNQETQYF. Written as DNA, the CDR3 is TGTGCCAGCAGCGATGGGGGCAGCAACCAAGAGACCCAGTACTTC. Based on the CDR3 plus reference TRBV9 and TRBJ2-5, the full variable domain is DSGVTQTPKHLITATGQRVTLRCSPRSGDLSVYWYQQSLDQGLQFLIQYYNGEERAKGNILERFSAQQFPDLHSELNLSSLELGDSALYFCASSDGGSNQETQYFGPGTRLLVL.

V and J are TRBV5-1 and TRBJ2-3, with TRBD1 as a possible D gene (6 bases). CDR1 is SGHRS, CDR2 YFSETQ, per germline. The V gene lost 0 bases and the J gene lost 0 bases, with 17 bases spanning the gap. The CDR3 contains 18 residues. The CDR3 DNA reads TGCGCCAGCAGCTTGGGTGTGACAGGTCGAACTAGCACAGATACGCAGTATTTT. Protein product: CASSLGVTGRTSTDTQYF.

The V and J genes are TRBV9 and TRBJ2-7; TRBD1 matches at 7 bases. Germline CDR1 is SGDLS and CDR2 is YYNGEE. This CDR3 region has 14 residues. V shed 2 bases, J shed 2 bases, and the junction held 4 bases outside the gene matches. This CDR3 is CASSVQTGPYEQYF. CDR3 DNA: TGTGCCAGCAGCGTCCAGACAGGGCCCTACGAGCAGTACTTC.